The clone carrying this T cell receptor beta chain was seen ten or more times. No antigen is known for it. The sample contains more than one DNA sequence encoding this CDR3. The data belong to a study of beta chain features in type 1 diabetes. Study overall: Cell yields, age and gender were similar between patients and healthy donors. Study-level points and caveats: Highly expressing activated T cells could be over-counted with a cDNA template. Fewer insertions but more deletions were seen at VDJ junctions in type 1 diabetes patients. Shortening of TCRB CDR3s, moderate but significant, appeared in all four CD4+ subsets of Type 1 diabetes patients.

The CDR3 is 14 amino acids. CDR1 is MNHEY, CDR2 SMNVEV, per germline (reference sequence). Trimming removed 1 base from V and 4 bases from J, with 8 bases in between. Since all of the isolated RNA was reverse transcribed, expressed TCRB transcripts were what got sequenced. TCRdb's copy holds only in-frame clones and misses some; the assay was immunoSEQ multiplex PCR. Of some 350,000 clones listed, around 10% were seen once; the top ten hold approximately 0.55%. Material for sequencing was central memory CD4+ T cells from blood. The source of this sequence is a man aged 25-40 years with type 1 diabetes. This chain connects TRBV27 to TRBJ1-5; D uncertain. In DNA, the CDR3 is TGTGCCAGCAGTTTATTGTACGGAAATCAGCCCCAGCATTTT. Translated, it gives CASSLLYGNQPQHF.